A selection of T cell receptor beta chains follows, all from one sample in a study of cytomegalovirus exposure and HLA in healthy donors. Data came from immunoSEQ multiplex PCR; TCRdb stores just in-frame clones and leaves some out. In the table there are around 160,000 clones, roughly four fifths of which are singletons. Sequencing was carried out using PBMCs. The receptors derive from a woman in her forties in good health and CMV-seronegative. Both conserved end residues are part of each CDR3. A D gene is named only where the DNA matches it firmly. For some rows the clone size is stated as once, few or many, or as a class when expanded; others skip it.

V,size,J,D,DNA,CDR3
TRBV7-2,NA,TRBJ1-2,TRBD1,TGTGCCAGCAGCCCTGAATTTCAGGGGGTGGTACAGGGCTACACCTTC,CASSPEFQGVVQGYTF
TRBV5-1,NA,TRBJ1-1,TRBD1,TGCGCCAGCAGCTTAACACCCGGGACAGGGACCACTGAAGCTTTCTTT,CASSLTPGTGTTEAFF
TRBV18,NA,TRBJ1-2,TRBD1,TGTGCCAGCTCACCGGGACAGGGAACCGCTAACTATGGCTACACCTTC,CASSPGQGTANYGYTF
TRBV30,NA,TRBJ2-5,TRBD2,TGTGCCTGGAGTGTAAAGGGAGGACTAGAAGAGACCCAGTACTTC,CAWSVKGGLEETQYF
TRBV2,once,TRBJ1-1,NA,TGTGCCAGCAGTTACGCAGGGAACACTGAAGCTTTCTTT,CASSYAGNTEAFF
TRBV5-6,once,TRBJ2-5,NA,TGTGCCAGCAGCTTAACTAGCAGTGAGACCCAGTACTTC,CASSLTSSETQYF
TRBV27,NA,TRBJ2-6,NA,TGTGCCAGCAGTAGACTGGCCTCTGGGGCCAACGTCCTGACTTTC,CASSRLASGANVLTF
TRBV6-5,few,TRBJ2-7,NA,TGTGCCAGCAGTTACTCTAGCAGGGCCTACGAGCAGTACTTC,CASSYSSRAYEQYF
TRBV2,NA,TRBJ2-7,NA,TGTGCCAGCAGTGAGTCGAGTCTTCACTACGAGCAGTACTTC,CASSESSLHYEQYF
TRBV5-6,NA,TRBJ2-1,NA,TGTGCCAGCATCTCCTTCGACAGGACGAATGAGCAGTTCTTC,CASISFDRTNEQFF
TRBV23-1,NA,TRBJ2-1,TRBD2,TGCGCCAGCAATCCGCCGGGAGGGCCGGGAGAGCAGTTCTTC,CASNPPGGPGEQFF
TRBV27,NA,TRBJ2-1,TRBD2,TGTGCCAGCAGTCCTCTCGGGACTAGCGGGAGGACCTACAATGAGCAGTTCTTC,CASSPLGTSGRTYNEQFF
TRBV29-1,once,TRBJ1-1,TRBD1,TGCAGCGTTGGCATAAATACAGGGGGCACTGAAGCTTTCTTT,CSVGINTGGTEAFF
TRBV29-1,NA,TRBJ2-3,TRBD1,TGCAGCGTTCCTGACAGGGCAGATACGCAGTATTTT,CSVPDRADTQYF
TRBV18,NA,TRBJ1-5,NA,TGTGCCAGCTCACCACCTGGAGGCGCGGATCAGCCCCAGCATTTT,CASSPPGGADQPQHF
TRBV7-2,few,TRBJ1-2,NA,TGTGCCAGCAGCTTACAGGAGGGGGGGATCTATGGCTACACCTTC,CASSLQEGGIYGYTF
TRBV30,few,TRBJ2-7,TRBD2,TGTGCCTGGAGCAAAAACCGGGGACTAGCGGGAGTAGAAGAGCAGTACTTC,CAWSKNRGLAGVEEQYF
TRBV21-1,once,TRBJ1-2,NA,TGTGCCAGCAGCAAAGGTGGGGACAGCTATGGCTACACCTTC,CASSKGGDSYGYTF
TRBV6-5,once,TRBJ2-7,TRBD2,TGTGCCAGCACTAGCGGAGGTGCCTACGAGCAGTACTTC,CASTSGGAYEQYF
TRBV5-4,once,TRBJ2-7,TRBD2,TGTGCCAGCAGCTTGCCTAGCGGAGCCACGCTGGTTTCCGAGCAGTACTTC,CASSLPSGATLVSEQYF
TRBV30,NA,TRBJ2-1,NA,TGTGCCTGGAGCGAGGATTACAATGAGCAGTTCTTC,CAWSEDYNEQFF
TRBV27,NA,TRBJ1-2,NA,TGTGCCAGTTCTAACGAAAGGGGGTCGGGCTACACCTTC,CASSNERGSGYTF
TRBV9,NA,TRBJ2-3,NA,TGTGCCAGCAGCGTGGGCTACTCTAGCACAGATACGCAGTATTTT,CASSVGYSSTDTQYF
TRBV7-7,NA,TRBJ2-2,NA,TGTGCTAGCAGCTCCTTAACCGGGGAGCTGTTTTTT,CASSSLTGELFF
TRBV19,once,TRBJ1-5,TRBD1,TGTGCCAGTAGTGCCTTCTACGGGACAGACAATCAGCCCCAGCATTTT,CASSAFYGTDNQPQHF
TRBV7-3,NA,TRBJ2-1,TRBD2,TGTGCCAGCAGCTCGGGGACTAGCGAGATTTACAATGAGCAGTTCTTC,CASSSGTSEIYNEQFF
TRBV29-1,NA,TRBJ1-1,NA,TGCAGCGTTTGGCAGGGCCAGAACACTGAAGCTTTCTTT,CSVWQGQNTEAFF
TRBV19,NA,TRBJ2-2,NA,TGTGCCAGTAGTCCTCCGGACAGGAACACCGGGGAGCTGTTTTTT,CASSPPDRNTGELFF
TRBV6-1,NA,TRBJ1-5,NA,TGTGCCAGCAGTGGGCAGGGAGGTAATCAGCCCCAGCATTTT,CASSGQGGNQPQHF
TRBV18,NA,TRBJ2-7,TRBD1,TGTGCCAGCTCACCGCCGGGACAGGGAACTACCTACGAGCAGTACTTC,CASSPPGQGTTYEQYF
TRBV28,NA,TRBJ1-2,TRBD1,TGTGCCAGCGGCAGTACGGACAGGGTCCCCTATGGCTACACCTTC,CASGSTDRVPYGYTF
TRBV6-6,NA,TRBJ2-7,NA,TGTGCCAGCAGGGGCGATAGGGGATTCGATTACGAGCAGTACTTC,CASRGDRGFDYEQYF
TRBV7-6,few,TRBJ1-1,TRBD1,TGTGCCAGCAGCTTATGGACAGGGGCGGACACTGAAGCTTTCTTT,CASSLWTGADTEAFF
TRBV2,NA,TRBJ2-1,TRBD2,TGTGCCAGCCTAACCGGGGAGGGCTACAATGAGCAGTTCTTC,CASLTGEGYNEQFF
TRBV11-2,NA,TRBJ1-1,NA,TGTGCCAGCATCGAGATCAACACTGAAGCTTTCTTT,CASIEINTEAFF
TRBV27,NA,TRBJ2-1,NA,TGTGCCAGCAGTTTCCGAGGGCTAGTCGATGAGCAGTTCTTC,CASSFRGLVDEQFF
TRBV27,NA,TRBJ1-1,NA,TGTGCCAGCAGTTTAGCGGCTTTCATGAACACTGAAGCTTTCTTT,CASSLAAFMNTEAFF
TRBV2,NA,TRBJ2-7,NA,TGTGCCAGCATCCCGGGAAGCCTTCCCTACGAGCAGTACTTC,CASIPGSLPYEQYF
TRBV19,NA,TRBJ2-7,TRBD2,TGTGCCAGTAGTATAAGGACTAGCGGGGGCACCTACGAGCAGTACTTC,CASSIRTSGGTYEQYF
TRBV7-9,NA,TRBJ2-1,NA,TGTGCCAGCAGCCACACCTTAAGCTCCTACAATGAGCAGTTCTTC,CASSHTLSSYNEQFF
TRBV6-5,NA,TRBJ1-5,TRBD1,TGTGCCAGCAGACTGGGACAGGGCGATCAGCCCCAGCATTTT,CASRLGQGDQPQHF
TRBV5-1,NA,TRBJ1-5,TRBD1,TGCGCCAGCAGCGCAGGGGACAGTAATAGCAATCAGCCCCAGCATTTT,CASSAGDSNSNQPQHF